This T cell receptor (beta chain) appears in the sequencing data of a study of T cell changes during pregnancy in multiple sclerosis. J was trimmed by 9 bases and V by 4 bases; bases with no gene match: 6. CDR1 is SGHNT, CDR2 YYREEE, per germline (reference sequence). This CDR3 has 13 residues. Only in-frame clones appear in the TCRdb table, and some are missing; sequencing was by immunoSEQ multiplex PCR. The sample consists of about 18,000 clones, around 90% of them appearing once. The V and J genes are TRBV5-4 and TRBJ1-5, with 8 bases matching TRBD1. The sample consisted of CD4+ T cells from peripheral blood mononuclear cells, taken in the first trimester of pregnancy. The clonotype originates from a female donor in good health, enrolled as a control in a pregnancy study. CDR3 sequence (DNA): TGTGCCAGCAGCCCGGGACAGGACGTGCCCCAGCATTTT. Protein: CASSPGQDVPQHF. Variable domain in full (rest from reference TRBV5-4 and TRBJ1-5): ETGVTQSPTHLIKTRGQQVTLRCSSQSGHNTVSWYQQALGQGPQFIFQYYREEENGRGNFPPRFSGLQFPNYSSELNVNALELDDSALYLCASSPGQDVPQHFGDGTRLSIL.